The 31 T cell receptor beta chains in this list originate from one sample, sequenced in a study of identical twins' blood T cells. TCRdb itself ran the 5' RACE reads through MiXCR, one entry per CDR3 protein. The sample contains 350,000 to 400,000 distinct CDR3 sequences, more than 25% of which appear only once. Material for sequencing was PBMCs. All receptors come from a woman aged 18 to 55 in good health.

The sample holds a few counts of this clonotype. V is TRBV29-1 and J is TRBJ2-2; tentatively, D is TRBD2 (5 bases). The V gene lost 0 bases and the J gene lost 4 bases, with 15 bases spanning the gap. This CDR3 has 16 amino acids. In germline, CDR1 is SQVTM, CDR2 ANQGSEA. CDR3: CSVEDTVNRGTGELFF. The DNA of the CDR3 is TGCAGCGTTGAAGATACGGTGAACCGGGGCACCGGGGAGCTGTTTTTT.

This clonotype was recorded a few times. V and J are TRBV24-1 and TRBJ2-5; D gene unclear. The V gene lost 0 bases and the J gene lost 2 bases, with 9 bases spanning the gap. The CDR3 contains 15 residues. Looked up from germline, CDR1 is KGHDR and CDR2 is SFDVKD. CDR3 amino acids: CATSDLQDGQETQYF. The CDR3 region has the DNA TGTGCCACCAGTGATTTGCAGGACGGACAAGAGACCCAGTACTTC.

This chain connects TRBV7-9 to TRBJ1-1, with D hard to call. Germline V gene sequence: CDR1 SEHNR, CDR2 FQNEAQ (reference sequence). The CDR3 is 15 residues long. V was cut by 4 bases and J by 0 bases, with 12 bases left in between. The CDR3: CASSSTWTVNTEAFF. Written as DNA, the CDR3 is TGTGCCAGCAGCTCGACCTGGACTGTGAACACTGAAGCTTTCTTT.

This clonotype has more than one count but fewer than ten. The chain is built from TRBV20-1 and TRBJ2-7, with a weak D call TRBD1 (5 bases). The CDR3 is 13 residues long. Germline CDR1 is DFQATT and CDR2 is SNEGSKA (reference sequence). V dropped 5 bases and J dropped 2 bases, with 13 bases sitting between them. The CDR3: CSAATTVTYEQYF. The CDR3, as DNA: TGCAGTGCTGCAACGACAGTAACCTACGAGCAGTACTTC.

The gene calls are TRBV2 and TRBJ2-1; D is possibly TRBD1 (5 bases). Trimming left V 4 bases short and J 6 bases short, with 16 bases between. The germline V gene has CDR1 SNHLY and CDR2 FYNNEI. This CDR3 has 15 residues. CDR3 residues: CASSVFREISNEQFF. The CDR3 DNA reads as TGTGCCAGCAGTGTTTTCAGGGAAATCTCCAATGAGCAGTTCTTC.

J is TRBJ1-1 and V is TRBV29-1; TRBD1 might be the D (6 bases). The length of the CDR3 is 11 residues. Looked up from germline, CDR1 is SQVTM and CDR2 is ANQGSEA. The germline V and J ends were trimmed by 6 bases and 9 bases, with 14 bases remaining between them. The CDR3 is CSVERTGKAFF. The CDR3 DNA reads as TGCAGCGTGGAACGAACAGGGAAAGCTTTCTTT.

CDR3 in DNA: TGCAGCGTCGCCGGACCGGCGCGGACGGCTTTCTTT. Translated, it gives CSVAGPARTAFF. J is TRBJ1-1 and V is TRBV29-1; D is unresolved. Trimming shortened V by 6 bases and J by 11 bases, and 19 bases separated the two germline ends. The V gene's germline CDR1 is SQVTM and CDR2 ANQGSEA. The CDR3 covers 12 residues.

The chain recombines TRBV20-1 with TRBJ1-2, with 8 bases matching TRBD1. Trimming at V came to 5 bases and at J to 8 bases, leaving 7 bases not matched to a gene. Germline V gene data show CDR1 as DFQATT and CDR2 as SNEGSKA (reference sequence). The CDR3 contains 12 residues. The CDR3: CSAPDRGGGYTF. Here the CDR3 DNA reads TGCAGTGCTCCAGACAGGGGCGGCGGCTACACCTTC.

The V and J genes are TRBV2 and TRBJ1-2; D is ambiguous. V was trimmed by 9 bases and J by 8 bases, leaving 16 bases between them. CDR3 size: 12 residues. CDR1 SNHLY and CDR2 FYNNEI come from the germline V gene. The CDR3 reads CARKPLTDGYTF. The CDR3 DNA is TGTGCCAGAAAGCCTCTGACGGACGGCTACACCTTC.

This clonotype was seen at least ten times. The chain carries TRBV7-2 and TRBJ2-3, with TRBD2 identical over 11 bases. The J segment lost 0 bases and the V segment lost 1 base, leaving 12 bases of the junction unmatched. In germline, CDR1 is SGHTA, CDR2 FQGNSA. The CDR3 is 20 amino acids. CDR3 sequence: CASSLEQGAWTSGSTDTQYF. The CDR3 DNA reads as TGTGCCAGCAGCTTAGAACAGGGGGCATGGACTAGCGGGAGCACAGATACGCAGTATTTT.

V gene TRBV5-1 combines with J gene TRBJ1-1, with D possibly matching TRBD1 (6 bases). The CDR3 has 13 amino acids. Germline V lookup: CDR1 SGHRS, CDR2 YFSETQ. The V end lost 4 bases, the J end lost 3 bases, and 10 bases lay between the germline ends. The CDR3 nucleotides are TGCGCCAGCAGCCGTAACAGGGACACTGAAGCTTTCTTT. Translating it yields CASSRNRDTEAFF.

The chain joins TRBV19 to TRBJ1-2; 9 bases map to TRBD1. Germline V gene data show CDR1 as LNHDA and CDR2 as SQIVND (reference sequence). The V and J ends lost 7 bases and 7 bases, in that order; junction bases with no gene match: 10. This CDR3 comprises 14 residues. CDR3 in amino acids: CASTLQGALGGYTF. CDR3 in DNA: TGTGCCAGTACGCTACAGGGGGCGTTGGGTGGCTACACCTTC.

This sequence joins TRBV6-6 and TRBJ1-2, with 8 bases lining up with TRBD1. The CDR3 is made up of 15 amino acids. Trimming cost V 6 bases and J 2 bases; bases outside gene matches: 8. Germline CDR1 reads MNHNY; CDR2 reads SVGAGI (reference sequence). Here the CDR3 reads CASRAGTGRNYGYTF. In DNA, the CDR3 is TGTGCCAGCAGAGCCGGGACAGGAAGAAACTATGGCTACACCTTC.

Of note for this clonotype: The junction does not match germline at one end; this may be a read error. The V call is TRBV20-1, the J call TRBJ2-2; the match to TRBD2 covers 11 bases. The CDR3 is 16 residues long. In germline, CDR1 is DFQATT, CDR2 SNEGSKA (reference sequence). The CDR3 here is CGARNRLAGLTGDLFF. The CDR3 coding sequence is TGCGGTGCTAGGAATCGACTAGCGGGACTCACCGGGGATCTGTTTTTT.

Remarks on this clonotype: A read error may account for a junction end that differs from germline. This chain uses TRBV6-4 with TRBJ2-3; D is undetermined. Per the germline V gene, CDR1 is MRHNA and CDR2 is SNTAGT. The CDR3 extends over 16 amino acids. CDR3 loop: CAGSDSGGSGTDTQYF. The CDR3 nucleotides are TGTGCCGGCAGTGACTCTGGCGGATCTGGCACAGATACGCAGTATTTT.

The V gene is TRBV10-3, the J gene TRBJ2-2, with 9 bases lining up with TRBD2. Germline lookup yields CDR1 ENHRY and CDR2 SYGVKD. This CDR3 is 15 amino acids long. V shed 6 bases and J 0 bases; nucleotides not matched to a gene: 2. CDR3 region: CAIRTSGTNTGELFF. CDR3 bases: TGTGCCATCAGGACTAGCGGTACGAACACCGGGGAGCTGTTTTTT.

The J gene is TRBJ1-1, the V gene TRBV19; no reliable D call. The germline V gene has CDR1 LNHDA and CDR2 SQIVND (reference sequence). The CDR3 extends over 13 amino acids. The ends were cut back, 7 bases at V and 5 bases at J, with 14 bases in the middle. DNA for the CDR3: TGTGCCAGTATTACAGAAAGAGGGACTGAAGCTTTCTTT. Translated, it gives CASITERGTEAFF.

This clonotype appeared a few times. The chain combines TRBV20-1 with TRBJ1-1, with D tentatively TRBD1 (5 bases). This CDR3 spans 10 amino acids. Germline assignment: CDR1 DFQATT and CDR2 SNEGSKA (reference sequence). As DNA, the CDR3 is TGCAGCCCATGGAGCAGGGCGGCTTTCTTT. It codes for CSPWSRAAFF.

The rearrangement links TRBV2 to TRBJ2-5, with no clear D. The germline gives CDR1 SNHLY, CDR2 FYNNEI. This CDR3 is built from 9 residues. Between the trimmed V and J ends, which lost 8 bases and 6 bases, there was a span of 4 bases. CDR3 amino acids: CASGKTQYF. The CDR3 DNA is TGTGCCAGCGGGAAGACCCAGTACTTC.

The chain has TRBV27 and TRBJ1-2; TRBD1 matches 9 bases. Germline assignment: CDR1 MNHEY and CDR2 SMNVEV (reference sequence). CDR3 length: 13 amino acids. V was clipped by 7 bases and J by 4 bases; unmatched bases: 4. CDR3 sequence reads: CASMDRGAYGYTF. The CDR3 coding sequence is TGTGCCAGCATGGACAGGGGAGCCTATGGCTACACCTTC.

There are a few counts of this clonotype. The V and J genes are TRBV25-1 and TRBJ2-3, with D maybe TRBD2 (6 bases). This CDR3 spans 13 amino acids. Germline loops: CDR1 MGHDK, CDR2 SYGVNS. The V end lost 8 bases, the J end lost 5 bases, and 14 bases lay between the germline ends. CDR3 protein: CASADRAGDTQYF. For the CDR3, the DNA is TGTGCCAGCGCTGATCGAGCGGGAGATACGCAGTATTTT. Full variable domain (missing parts from reference TRBV25-1 and TRBJ2-3): EADIYQTPRYLVIGTGKKITLECSQTMGHDKMYWYQQDPGMELHLIHYSYGVNSTEKGDLSSESTVSRIRTEHFPLTLESARPSHTSQYLCASADRAGDTQYFGPGTRLTVL.

This chain connects TRBV29-1 to TRBJ1-1; D not resolved. Trimming cost V 7 bases and J 6 bases, with 15 bases left between them. Germline V gene data show CDR1 as SQVTM and CDR2 as ANQGSEA. The CDR3 totals 12 residues. As DNA, the CDR3 is TGCAGCGCCCAAGCTCGGACCCCTGAAGCTTTCTTT. Translation: CSAQARTPEAFF.

The chain has TRBV12-3 or TRBV12-4 and TRBJ1-5; D is uncertain. The ends were cut back, 7 bases at V and 3 bases at J, with 13 bases in the middle. The CDR3 has 14 amino acids. CDR3 nucleotides: TGTGCCAGCACGGGCAGGCGACACAATCAGCCCCAGCATTTT. This sequence encodes CASTGRRHNQPQHF.

Details on this clonotype: The junction differs from germline at one of its ends, possibly a read error. The V and J genes are TRBV29-1 and TRBJ2-7; no reliable D call. From germline, CDR1 is SQVTM and CDR2 ANQGSEA. This CDR3 is 12 amino acids long. Written as DNA, the CDR3 is TGCATCGTTGACACAACTTTTAACGAGCAGTACTTC. Translating gives CIVDTTFNEQYF.

The count of this clonotype is one. The rearrangement links TRBV5-5 to TRBJ1-4; maybe TRBD1 (6 bases). The CDR3 spans 17 residues. Per the germline V gene, CDR1 is SGHKS and CDR2 is YYEKEE (reference sequence). V was trimmed by 0 bases and J by 2 bases, leaving 14 bases between them. CDR3 amino acids: CASSLVGHGLTNEKLFF. In DNA form, the CDR3 reads TGTGCCAGCAGCTTGGTGGGACATGGCCTCACTAATGAAAAACTGTTTTTT. Filled out from reference TRBV5-5 and TRBJ1-4, the complete variable domain reads DAGVTQSPTHLIKTRGQQVTLRCSPISGHKSVSWYQQVLGQGPQFIFQYYEKEERGRGNFPDRFSARQFPNYSSELNVNALLLGDSALYLCASSLVGHGLTNEKLFFGSGTQLSVL.

This clonotype has at least ten counts. The rearrangement uses TRBV18 and TRBJ1-1; no clear D. Germline V lookup: CDR1 KGHSH, CDR2 LQKENI. V shed 1 base and J shed 1 base, with 7 bases lying between them. This CDR3 has 14 amino acids. The CDR3 DNA reads as TGTGCCAGCTCACCACGCAGGTCGAACACTGAAGCTTTCTTT. It yields the protein CASSPRRSNTEAFF.

The gene calls are TRBV5-1 and TRBJ2-1, with TRBD2 as a possible D gene (6 bases). The CDR3 loop spans 16 amino acids. Germline CDR1 and CDR2: SGHRS and YFSETQ. V was pared by 5 bases and J by 7 bases, with 22 bases between. The CDR3 loop is CASRVVGGTFMNEQFF. As DNA, the CDR3 is TGCGCCAGCAGAGTGGTTGGCGGGACCTTTATGAATGAGCAGTTCTTC. The complete variable domain, with remaining parts taken from reference TRBV5-1 and TRBJ2-1, reads KAGVTQTPRYLIKTRGQQVTLSCSPISGHRSVSWYQQTPGQGLQFLFEYFSETQRNKGNFPGRFSGRQFSNSRSEMNVSTLELGDSALYLCASRVVGGTFMNEQFFGPGTRLTVL.

This clonotype has only a few counts. The V call is TRBV11-2, the J call TRBJ2-4; maybe TRBD2 (6 bases). Germline V gene lookup returns CDR1 SGHAT and CDR2 FQNNGV. The V gene lost 5 bases and the J gene lost 4 bases, with 18 bases spanning the gap. CDR3 size: 16 residues. CDR3 protein: CASSPTLRELKNIQYF. The CDR3 coding sequence is TGTGCCAGCAGCCCTACTCTCCGGGAGCTAAAAAACATTCAGTACTTC.

This clonotype showed up just a few times. The rearrangement links TRBV25-1 to TRBJ2-2; TRBD2 is a possible D gene (6 bases). Trimming left V 6 bases short and J 3 bases short, with 17 bases between. This CDR3 is 16 amino acids long. Germline V gene sequence: CDR1 MGHDK, CDR2 SYGVNS. The CDR3: CASRFPGTGDTGELFF. The CDR3 DNA reads as TGTGCCAGCAGATTTCCTGGGACTGGAGACACCGGGGAGCTGTTTTTT.

This clonotype was seen at least ten times. The V and J genes are TRBV13 and TRBJ1-1, with D perhaps TRBD1 (6 bases). V lost 0 bases and J 0 bases, leaving 8 bases between the germline ends. The V gene's germline CDR1 is PRHDT and CDR2 FYEKMQ (reference sequence). CDR3 length: 15 residues. CDR3 sequence (DNA): TGTGCCAGCAGCTTAGGAGAGGGGGTGAACACTGAAGCTTTCTTT. This translates into CASSLGEGVNTEAFF.

The gene calls are TRBV6-5 and TRBJ2-3; D uncertain. Trimming removed 2 bases at V and 4 bases at J, with 4 bases between. CDR1 MNHEY and CDR2 SVGAGI come from the germline V gene. The CDR3 loop spans 12 amino acids. DNA for the CDR3: TGTGCCAGCAGTTACGGTTCAGATACGCAGTATTTT. This gives the protein CASSYGSDTQYF.